This entry is about one T cell receptor beta chain. Its antigen is undetermined. The CDR3 sequence is 15 residues long. The germline V and J ends were trimmed by 0 bases and 2 bases, with 10 bases remaining between them. In germline, CDR1 is WNHNN, CDR2 SYGVQD (reference sequence). These data belong to a study of vaccination and CD4 T cells after COVID-19. Sequencing of DNA taken from cultured CD4+ T cells relied on the Oncomine TCR Beta short-read assay. A single record per CDR3 protein comes from TCRdb applying MiXCR to the PCR reads. The sample yields thousands of distinct CDR3 sequences, more than 75% seen once. Study-wide results and limits: The cohort comprised relatively few convalescent patients, and no early post-infection timepoints were analyzed.

Noted treatment: approximately 9-day PBMC culture with coronavirus spike peptide pools or control peptides (ViraFEST assay). ViraFEST used peptide pools to expand antigen-specific T cells and subsequently sequenced their TCRs. The clonotype was recovered from a human donor who had recovered from COVID-19. The V call is TRBV10-1, the J call TRBJ1-2; D unclear. The sample taken for sequencing was CD4+ T cells from blood, cultured in vitro. The CDR3, as DNA: TGCGCCAGCAGTGAGTCCGTGGGCAGAAACTATGGCTACACCTTC. Its translation is CASSESVGRNYGYTF.